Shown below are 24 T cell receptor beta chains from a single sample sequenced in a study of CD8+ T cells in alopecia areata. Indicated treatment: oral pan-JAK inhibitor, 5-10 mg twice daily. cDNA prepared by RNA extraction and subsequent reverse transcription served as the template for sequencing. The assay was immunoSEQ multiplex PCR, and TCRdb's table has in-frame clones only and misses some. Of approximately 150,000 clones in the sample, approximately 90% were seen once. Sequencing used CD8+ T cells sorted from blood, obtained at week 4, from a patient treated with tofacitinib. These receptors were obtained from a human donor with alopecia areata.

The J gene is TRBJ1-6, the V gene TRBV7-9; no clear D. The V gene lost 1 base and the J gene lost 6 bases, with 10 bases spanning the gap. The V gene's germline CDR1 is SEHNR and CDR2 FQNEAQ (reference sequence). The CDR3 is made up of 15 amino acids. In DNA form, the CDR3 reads TGTGCCAGCAGCTTAGATGTAGATATTAATTCACCCCTCCACTTT. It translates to CASSLDVDINSPLHF.

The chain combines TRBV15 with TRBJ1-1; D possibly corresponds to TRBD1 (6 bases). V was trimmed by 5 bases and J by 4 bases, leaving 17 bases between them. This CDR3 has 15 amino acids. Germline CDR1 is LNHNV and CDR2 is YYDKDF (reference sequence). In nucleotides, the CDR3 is TGTGCCACCAGCCCAGATACAGGGTCGGGCACTGAAGCTTTCTTT. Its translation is CATSPDTGSGTEAFF.

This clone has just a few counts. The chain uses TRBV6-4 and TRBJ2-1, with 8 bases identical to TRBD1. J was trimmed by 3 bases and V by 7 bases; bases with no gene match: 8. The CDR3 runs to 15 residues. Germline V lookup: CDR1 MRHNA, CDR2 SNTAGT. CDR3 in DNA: TGTGCCAGCATCCTGCCGGGACAGGTCTACAATGAGCAGTTCTTC. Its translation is CASILPGQVYNEQFF.

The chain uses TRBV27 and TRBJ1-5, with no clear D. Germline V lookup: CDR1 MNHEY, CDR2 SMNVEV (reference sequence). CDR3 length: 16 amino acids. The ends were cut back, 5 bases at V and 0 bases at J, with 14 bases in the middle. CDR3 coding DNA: TGTGCCAGCAGTCCTGGGCGACTCCATAGCAATCAGCCCCAGCATTTT. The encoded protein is CASSPGRLHSNQPQHF.

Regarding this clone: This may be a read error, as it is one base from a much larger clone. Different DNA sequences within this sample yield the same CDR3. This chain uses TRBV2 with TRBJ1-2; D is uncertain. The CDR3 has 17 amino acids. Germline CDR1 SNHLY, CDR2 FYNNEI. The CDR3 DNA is TGTGCCAGCAGCGCCTTGGGCAGCAAACAGTTTAACTACGGCTACACCTTC. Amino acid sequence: CASSALGSKQFNYGYTF.

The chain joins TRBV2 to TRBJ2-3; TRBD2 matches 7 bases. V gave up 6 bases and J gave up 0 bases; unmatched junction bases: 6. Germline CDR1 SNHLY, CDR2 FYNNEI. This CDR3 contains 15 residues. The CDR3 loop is CASRRSSGSTDTQYF. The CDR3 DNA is TGTGCCAGCAGGCGGTCTAGCGGTAGCACAGATACGCAGTATTTT.

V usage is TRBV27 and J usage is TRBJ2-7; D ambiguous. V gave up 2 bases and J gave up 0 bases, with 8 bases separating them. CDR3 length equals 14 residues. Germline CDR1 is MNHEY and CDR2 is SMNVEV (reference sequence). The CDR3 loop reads CASSLHSYSYEQYF. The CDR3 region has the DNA TGTGCCAGCAGTTTACACAGTTACTCCTACGAGCAGTACTTC.

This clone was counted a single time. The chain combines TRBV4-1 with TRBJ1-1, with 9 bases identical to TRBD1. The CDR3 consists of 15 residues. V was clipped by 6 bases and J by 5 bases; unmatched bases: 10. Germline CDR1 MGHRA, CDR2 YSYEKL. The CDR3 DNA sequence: TGCGCCAGCAGAGACGGACAGGGGACGGGTACTGAAGCTTTCTTT. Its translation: CASRDGQGTGTEAFF.

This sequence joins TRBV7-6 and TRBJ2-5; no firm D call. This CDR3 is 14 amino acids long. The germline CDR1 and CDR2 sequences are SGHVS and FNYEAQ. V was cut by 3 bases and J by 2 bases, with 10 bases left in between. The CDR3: CASSFPSQQETQYF. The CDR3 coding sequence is TGTGCCAGCAGCTTCCCCTCCCAACAAGAGACCCAGTACTTC.

The CDR3 loop reads CASSQDPLALHREAFF. Here the CDR3 DNA reads TGCGCCAGCAGCCAAGATCCCTTAGCCCTTCACCGTGAAGCTTTCTTT. V and J are TRBV4-1 and TRBJ1-1; no firm D call. CDR1 and CDR2 (germline): MGHRA, YSYEKL. CDR3 length equals 16 residues. Between the trimmed V and J ends, which lost 0 bases and 7 bases, there was a span of 18 bases.

The CDR3 region has the DNA TGTGCCAGCAGTGATTCCCAGTACTTC. It codes for CASSDSQYF. The chain carries TRBV6-1 and TRBJ2-5; no reliable D call. Trimming pared 3 bases from V and 9 bases from J, leaving 2 bases between. This CDR3 contains 9 residues. Germline V lookup: CDR1 MNHNS, CDR2 SASEGT.

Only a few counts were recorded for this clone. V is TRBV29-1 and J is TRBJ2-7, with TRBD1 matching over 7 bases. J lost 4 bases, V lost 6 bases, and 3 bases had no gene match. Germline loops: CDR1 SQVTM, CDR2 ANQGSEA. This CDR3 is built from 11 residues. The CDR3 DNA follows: TGCAGCGTACAGACAGGGTACGAGCAGTACTTC. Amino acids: CSVQTGYEQYF.

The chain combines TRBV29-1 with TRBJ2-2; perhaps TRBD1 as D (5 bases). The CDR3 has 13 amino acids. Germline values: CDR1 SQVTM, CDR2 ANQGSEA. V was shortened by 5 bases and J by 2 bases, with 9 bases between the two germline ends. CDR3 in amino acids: CSVKGDNTGELFF. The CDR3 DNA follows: TGCAGCGTTAAAGGGGATAACACCGGGGAGCTGTTTTTT.

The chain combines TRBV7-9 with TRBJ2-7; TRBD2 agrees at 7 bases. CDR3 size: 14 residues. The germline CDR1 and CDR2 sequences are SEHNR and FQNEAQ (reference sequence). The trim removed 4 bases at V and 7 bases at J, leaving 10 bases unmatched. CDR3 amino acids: CASSSSTEAGEQYF. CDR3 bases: TGTGCCAGCAGCTCCTCTACCGAAGCGGGAGAGCAGTACTTC.

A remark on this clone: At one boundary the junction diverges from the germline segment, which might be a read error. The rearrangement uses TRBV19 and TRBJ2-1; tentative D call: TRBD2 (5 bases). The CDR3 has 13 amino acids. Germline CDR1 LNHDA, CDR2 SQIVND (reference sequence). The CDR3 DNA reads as TGTGCCAGTAGTCCGGTCTCCGGGATGGATAAGATCTTC. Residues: CASSPVSGMDKIF.

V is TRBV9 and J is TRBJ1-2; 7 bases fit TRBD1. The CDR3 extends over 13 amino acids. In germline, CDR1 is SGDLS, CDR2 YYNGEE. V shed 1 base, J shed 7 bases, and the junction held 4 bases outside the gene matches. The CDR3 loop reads CASSVRTGPGYTF. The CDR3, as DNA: TGTGCCAGCAGCGTACGGACAGGCCCTGGCTACACCTTC. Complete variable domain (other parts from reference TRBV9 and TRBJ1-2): DSGVTQTPKHLITATGQRVTLRCSPRSGDLSVYWYQQSLDQGLQFLIQYYNGEERAKGNILERFSAQQFPDLHSELNLSSLELGDSALYFCASSVRTGPGYTFGSGTRLTVV.

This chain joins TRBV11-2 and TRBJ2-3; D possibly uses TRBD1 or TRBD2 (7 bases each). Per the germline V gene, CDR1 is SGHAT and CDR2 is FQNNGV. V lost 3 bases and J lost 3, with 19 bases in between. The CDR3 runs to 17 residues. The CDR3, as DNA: TGTGCCAGCAGCTTTGCGCCAGGGGGGGATCCAACAGATACGCAGTATTTT. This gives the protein CASSFAPGGDPTDTQYF.

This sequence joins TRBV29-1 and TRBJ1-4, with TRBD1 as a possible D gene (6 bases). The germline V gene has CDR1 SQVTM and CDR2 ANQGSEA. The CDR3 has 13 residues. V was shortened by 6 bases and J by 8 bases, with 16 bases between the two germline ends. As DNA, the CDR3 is TGCAGCGTAGAACAGGGCATGGGAGAAAAACTGTTTTTT. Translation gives CSVEQGMGEKLFF.

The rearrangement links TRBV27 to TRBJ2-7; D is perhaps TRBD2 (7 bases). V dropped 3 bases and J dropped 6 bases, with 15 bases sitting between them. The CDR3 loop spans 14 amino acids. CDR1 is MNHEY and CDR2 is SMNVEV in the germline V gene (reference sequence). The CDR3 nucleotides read TGTGCCAGCAGTTTGGTAAGGGGGGGATCCGAGCAGTACTTC. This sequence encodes CASSLVRGGSEQYF.

The CDR3 DNA is TGCAGCGTTGTAGGCACAGATCAATCTGGGGCCAACGTCCTGACTTTC. Residues: CSVVGTDQSGANVLTF. The chain couples TRBV29-1 to TRBJ2-6, with unresolved D. The V gene lost 4 bases and the J gene lost 1 base, with 14 bases spanning the gap. The CDR3 is made up of 16 amino acids. The germline gives CDR1 SQVTM, CDR2 ANQGSEA.

CDR3 amino acids: CASSSPGFYEQYF. In DNA form, the CDR3 reads TGTGCCAGCAGTTCGCCCGGGTTCTACGAGCAGTACTTC. This chain uses TRBV27 with TRBJ2-7; D remains unclear. This CDR3 spans 13 amino acids. The V end lost 4 bases, the J end lost 3 bases, and 10 bases lay between the germline ends. Germline CDR1 reads MNHEY; CDR2 reads SMNVEV (reference sequence).

As DNA, the CDR3 is TGTGCCAGCAGCCAAGAAAGGGTTTTGGGGGTCCATGGCTACACCTTC. Translation gives CASSQERVLGVHGYTF. J is TRBJ1-2 and V is TRBV5-5; D perhaps matches TRBD1 (5 bases). V was pared by 4 bases and J by 6 bases, with 22 bases between. The germline V gene encodes CDR1 SGHKS and CDR2 YYEKEE (reference sequence). The CDR3 totals 16 residues.

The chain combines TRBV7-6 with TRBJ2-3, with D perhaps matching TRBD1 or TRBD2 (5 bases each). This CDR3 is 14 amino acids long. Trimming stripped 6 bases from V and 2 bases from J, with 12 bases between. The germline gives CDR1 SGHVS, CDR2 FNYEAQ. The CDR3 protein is CASSQGRTTDTQYF. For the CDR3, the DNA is TGTGCCAGCAGTCAGGGACGGACCACAGATACGCAGTATTTT.

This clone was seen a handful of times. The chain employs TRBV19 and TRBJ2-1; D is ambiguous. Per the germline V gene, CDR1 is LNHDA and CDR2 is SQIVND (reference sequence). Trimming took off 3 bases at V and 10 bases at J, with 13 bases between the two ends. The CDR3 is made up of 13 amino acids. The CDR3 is CASSMVTASEQFF. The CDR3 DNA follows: TGTGCCAGTAGTATGGTGACTGCCTCAGAGCAGTTCTTC.